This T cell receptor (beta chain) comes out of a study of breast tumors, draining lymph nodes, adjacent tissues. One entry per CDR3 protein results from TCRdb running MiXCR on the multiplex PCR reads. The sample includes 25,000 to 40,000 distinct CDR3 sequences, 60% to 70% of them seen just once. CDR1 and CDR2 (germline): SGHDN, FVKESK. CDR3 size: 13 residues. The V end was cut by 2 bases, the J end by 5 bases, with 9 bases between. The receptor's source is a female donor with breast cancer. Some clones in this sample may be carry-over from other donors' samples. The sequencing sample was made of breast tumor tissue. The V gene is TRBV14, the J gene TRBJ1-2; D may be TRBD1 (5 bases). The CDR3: CASSQIGTYGYTF. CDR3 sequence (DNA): TGTGCCAGCAGCCAAATCGGGACTTATGGCTACACCTTC.